The clone carrying this TCR beta chain was counted once. These data are taken from a study of control samples from healthy donors and cancer patients. Generated by immunoSEQ multiplex PCR, the TCRdb table keeps only in-frame clones and is missing some. The data contain some 150,000 clones, approximately 93% of them singletons. CDR1 is LGHDT and CDR2 is YNNKEL in the germline V gene (reference sequence). V was shortened by 4 bases and J by 3 bases, with 16 bases between the two germline ends. This CDR3 has 15 residues. Sequencing used blood. V gene TRBV3-1 (or the pseudogene TRBV3-2) combines with J gene TRBJ2-7, with unresolved D. This receptor was identified in a man between 50 and 59 years old in good health. The CDR3 nucleotides read TGTGCCAGCAGCCTAAACATCCTCACCAACTACGAGCAGTACTTC. It translates to CASSLNILTNYEQYF.